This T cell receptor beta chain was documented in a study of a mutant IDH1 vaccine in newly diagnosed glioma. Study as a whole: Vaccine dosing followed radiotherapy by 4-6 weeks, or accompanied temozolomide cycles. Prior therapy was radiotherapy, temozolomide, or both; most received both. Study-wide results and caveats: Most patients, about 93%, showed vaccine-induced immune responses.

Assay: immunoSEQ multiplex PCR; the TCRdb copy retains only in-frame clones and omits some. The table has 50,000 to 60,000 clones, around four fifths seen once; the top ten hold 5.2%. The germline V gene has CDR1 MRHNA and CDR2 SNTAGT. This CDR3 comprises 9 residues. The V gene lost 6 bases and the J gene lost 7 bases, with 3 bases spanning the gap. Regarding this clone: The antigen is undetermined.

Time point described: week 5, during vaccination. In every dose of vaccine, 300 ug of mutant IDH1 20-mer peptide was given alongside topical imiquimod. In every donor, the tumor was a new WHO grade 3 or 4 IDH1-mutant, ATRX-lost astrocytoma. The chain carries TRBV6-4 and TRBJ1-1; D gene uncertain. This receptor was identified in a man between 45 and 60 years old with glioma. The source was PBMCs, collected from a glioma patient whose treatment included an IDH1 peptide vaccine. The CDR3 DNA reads TGTGCCAGCAGCAGTGAAGCTTTCTTT. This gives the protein CASSSEAFF.